These 3 T cell receptor beta chains share one sample of origin, sequenced in a study of blood T cells in healthy people across ages. Primers used in a second PCR of roughly 6 to 11 cycles were a sample-barcoded 5' primer and a J-beta primer mix. TCRdb passed the 5' RACE reads through MiXCR, listing each CDR3 protein once. The table includes over 950,000 distinct CDR3 sequences, just over 50% detected once. Sequenced: blood. The origin of the receptors is a woman in her sixties in good health.

The V call is TRBV7-8, the J call TRBJ2-3; 7 nucleotides agree with TRBD1. The V gene end was trimmed by 3 bases and the J gene end by 0 bases; junction bases not matched to a gene: 6. CDR3 length: 16 residues. Germline CDR1 SGHVS, CDR2 FQNEAQ. The CDR3 spells CASSFQTGLSTDTQYF. The CDR3 DNA sequence: TGTGCCAGCAGCTTTCAGACAGGGCTGAGCACAGATACGCAGTATTTT.

V usage is TRBV13 and J usage is TRBJ1-1; D perhaps matches TRBD1 (5 bases). This CDR3 is 13 amino acids long. V was clipped by 5 bases and J by 8 bases, with 15 bases between them. CDR1 PRHDT and CDR2 FYEKMQ come from the germline V gene (reference sequence). CDR3 bases: TGTGCCAGCAGCCCAAGGACACTTCGCGAAGCTTTCTTT. Amino acids: CASSPRTLREAFF.

This clonotype was found a few times. This chain uses TRBV7-2 with TRBJ2-3; 9 bases line up with TRBD2. Germline trimming cut 2 bases from V and 4 bases from J; bases unmatched to any gene: 7. CDR1 is SGHTA and CDR2 is FQGNSA in the germline V gene. The CDR3 is 16 residues long. The CDR3 here is CASSLMLAGLPDTQYF. The CDR3 nucleotides are TGTGCCAGCAGCTTAATGCTAGCGGGATTACCAGATACGCAGTATTTT.